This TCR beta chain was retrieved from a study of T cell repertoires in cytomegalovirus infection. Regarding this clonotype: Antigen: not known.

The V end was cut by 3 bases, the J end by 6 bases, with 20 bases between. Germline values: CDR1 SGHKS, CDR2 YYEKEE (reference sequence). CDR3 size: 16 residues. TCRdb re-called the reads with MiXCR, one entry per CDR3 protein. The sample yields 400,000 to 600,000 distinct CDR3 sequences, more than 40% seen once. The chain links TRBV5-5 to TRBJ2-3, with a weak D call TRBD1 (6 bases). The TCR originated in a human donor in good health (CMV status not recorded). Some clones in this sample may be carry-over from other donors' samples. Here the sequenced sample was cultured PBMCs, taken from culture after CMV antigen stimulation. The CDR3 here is CASSSGTPSEGDTQYF. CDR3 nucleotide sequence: TGTGCCAGCAGCTCTGGGACACCCTCAGAGGGTGATACGCAGTATTTT.